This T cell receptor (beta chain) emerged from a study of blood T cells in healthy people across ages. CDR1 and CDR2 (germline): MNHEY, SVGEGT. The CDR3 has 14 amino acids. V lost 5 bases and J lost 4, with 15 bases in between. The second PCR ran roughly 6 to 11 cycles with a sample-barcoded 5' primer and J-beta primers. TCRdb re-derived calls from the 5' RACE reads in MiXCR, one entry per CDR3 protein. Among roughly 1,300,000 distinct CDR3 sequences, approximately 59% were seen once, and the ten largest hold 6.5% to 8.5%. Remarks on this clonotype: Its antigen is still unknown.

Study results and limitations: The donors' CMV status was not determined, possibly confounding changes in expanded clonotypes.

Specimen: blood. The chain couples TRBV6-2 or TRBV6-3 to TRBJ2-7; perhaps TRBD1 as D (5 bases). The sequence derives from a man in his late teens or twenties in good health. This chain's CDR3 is CASSTSGSIYEQYF. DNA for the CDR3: TGTGCCAGCAGTACCTCAGGGTCGATATACGAGCAGTACTTC.